This T cell receptor beta chain was observed in a study of blood T cell repertoires in COVID-19. At the level of the study: Material from acute and convalescent COVID-19 was sourced from the United States, Italy and Spain.

Seattle patient enrollment occurred during active infection, with longitudinal follow-up thereafter. Assay: immunoSEQ multiplex PCR; the TCRdb copy retains only in-frame clones and omits some. The sample has hundreds of thousands of clones, 70% to 90% seen once. Trimming shortened V by 0 bases and J by 0 bases, and 6 bases separated the two germline ends. The germline V gene has CDR1 LNHNV and CDR2 YYDKDF (reference sequence). CDR3 length equals 16 residues. What was sequenced was peripheral blood. The sequence was obtained from a woman aged 25 to 39 with COVID-19, enrolled during active disease. The J gene is TRBJ2-6, the V gene TRBV15; perhaps TRBD1 as D (5 bases). CDR3 sequence reads: CATSRDRGSGANVLTF. DNA for the CDR3: TGTGCCACCAGCAGAGATAGGGGCTCTGGGGCCAACGTCCTGACTTTC.